These 23 T cell receptor beta chains share one sample of origin, sequenced in a study of blood T cell repertoires in COVID-19. The repertoire was sequenced with immunoSEQ multiplex PCR; TCRdb's copy has only in-frame clones and lacks some. The data contain 97,000 or so clones, roughly 92% of them singletons. Input material: peripheral blood. The receptors stem from a woman in her 50s with COVID-19, enrolled during active disease.

The genes are TRBV11-2 and TRBJ2-2; D is possibly TRBD2 (5 bases). CDR1 SGHAT and CDR2 FQNNGV come from the germline V gene. V lost 4 bases and J 0 bases, leaving 9 bases between the germline ends. The CDR3 is 15 amino acids. The CDR3 reads CASSSSGPNTGELFF. DNA of the CDR3: TGTGCCAGCAGCTCGAGCGGCCCGAACACCGGGGAGCTGTTTTTT.

The CDR3 spells CASGFGEQGMGHEQYV. CDR3 bases: TGTGCTAGTGGTTTCGGAGAACAGGGAATGGGTCACGAGCAGTACGTC. The gene calls are TRBV12-5 and TRBJ2-7; D may be TRBD1 (6 bases). In germline, CDR1 is LGHNT, CDR2 FRNRAP. This CDR3 spans 16 amino acids. V gave up 3 bases and J gave up 5 bases, with 20 bases separating them.

The rearrangement joins TRBV6-1 to TRBJ1-3; D is perhaps TRBD1 (5 bases). The V end lost 2 bases, the J end lost 4 bases, and 15 bases lay between the germline ends. The germline CDR1 and CDR2 sequences are MNHNS and SASEGT. This CDR3 has 16 amino acids. CDR3 residues: CASSESGAGSGNTIYF. Written as DNA, the CDR3 is TGTGCCAGCAGTGAAAGTGGCGCAGGGTCCGGAAACACCATATATTTT.

The chain combines TRBV30 with TRBJ1-6; D not resolved. CDR1 and CDR2 (germline): GTSNPN, SVGIG (reference sequence). The CDR3 is made up of 16 amino acids. The V end was cut by 2 bases, the J end by 7 bases, with 18 bases between. The DNA for the CDR3 is TGTGCCTGGAGTTCCAATCGGTCGGGTACCAATTCACCCCTCCACTTT. Translating it yields CAWSSNRSGTNSPLHF.

V gene TRBV12-5 combines with J gene TRBJ2-7; 9 bases agree with TRBD1. After removal of 7 bases from V and 6 bases from J, the junction contained 10 bases not matched to a gene. The CDR3 consists of 14 residues. CDR1 LGHNT and CDR2 FRNRAP come from the germline V gene. Written as DNA, the CDR3 is TGTGCTAGTGCCCCATCGGGACAGGGCGGCGAGCAGTACGTC. This codes for CASAPSGQGGEQYV.

The genes are TRBV3-1 (or the pseudogene TRBV3-2) and TRBJ2-3, with D tentatively TRBD2 (6 bases). This CDR3 has 14 residues. Germline loops: CDR1 LGHDT, CDR2 YNNKEL (reference sequence). Trimming cost V 4 bases and J 2 bases, with 10 bases left between them. The CDR3 DNA sequence: TGTGCCAGCAGCCCCAGGGACTTCACAGATACGCAGTATTTT. Translation gives CASSPRDFTDTQYF.

The chain carries TRBV4-3 and TRBJ2-7; possibly TRBD2 for D (6 bases). This CDR3 contains 13 residues. Trimming took off 1 base at V and 6 bases at J, with 10 bases between the two ends. The germline V gene encodes CDR1 LGHNA and CDR2 YSLEER. As DNA, the CDR3 is TGCGCCAGCAGCCAAGTACTGGGGGGCGAGCAGTACTTC. Translated: CASSQVLGGEQYF.

This chain connects TRBV5-4 to TRBJ1-2, with TRBD1 matching 7 bases. Trimming took 4 bases from V and 8 from J; bases not matched to a gene: 8. Per the germline V gene, CDR1 is SGHNT and CDR2 is YYREEE (reference sequence). This CDR3 comprises 13 residues. The DNA for the CDR3 is TGTGCCAGCAGCCCCGACAGGGTTCGGGGCTACACCTTC. This codes for CASSPDRVRGYTF.

The chain has TRBV7-2 and TRBJ1-2, with D perhaps TRBD1 (6 bases). Trimming shortened V by 5 bases and J by 3 bases, and 13 bases separated the two germline ends. The CDR3 length is 14 residues. Germline values: CDR1 SGHTA, CDR2 FQGNSA. The CDR3 reads CASSPRGAYYGYTF. Here the CDR3 DNA reads TGTGCCAGCAGCCCCAGGGGAGCCTACTATGGCTACACCTTC. Looking up the rest from reference TRBV7-2 and TRBJ1-2 gives the full variable domain: GAGVSQSPSNKVTEKGKDVELRCDPISGHTALYWYRQSLGQGLEFLIYFQGNSAPDKSGLPSDRFSAERTGGSVSTLTIQRTQQEDSAVYLCASSPRGAYYGYTFGSGTRLTVV.

This clone appeared a single time. The chain links TRBV9 to TRBJ1-3; the D gene is possibly TRBD1 (6 bases). The CDR3 sequence is 16 residues long. From germline, CDR1 is SGDLS and CDR2 YYNGEE. Trimming took off 2 bases at V and 2 bases at J, with 14 bases between the two ends. The CDR3 here is CASSVGPNRAGNTIYF. The CDR3 bases are TGTGCCAGCAGCGTGGGACCCAACAGGGCTGGAAACACCATATATTTT.

The CDR3 is CASSLELAGGRLYNEQFF. CDR3 coding DNA: TGTGCCAGCAGCTTAGAGCTAGCGGGGGGGCGGCTTTACAATGAGCAGTTCTTC. The V gene is TRBV11-2, the J gene TRBJ2-1; TRBD2 agrees at 12 bases. The trim removed 0 bases at V and 4 bases at J, leaving 7 bases unmatched. Germline V CDR1 and CDR2: SGHAT, FQNNGV. The CDR3 runs 18 residues. The whole variable domain, filled in from reference TRBV11-2 and TRBJ2-1, reads EAGVAQSPRYKIIEKRQSVAFWCNPISGHATLYWYQQILGQGPKLLIQFQNNGVVDDSQLPKDRFSAERLKGVDSTLKIQPAKLEDSAVYLCASSLELAGGRLYNEQFFGPGTRLTVL.

This rearrangement joins TRBV7-3 to TRBJ1-2; D ambiguous. The length of the CDR3 is 15 residues. Trimming removed 1 base from V and 6 bases from J, with 15 bases in between. Germline-derived CDR1 and CDR2 are SGHTA and FQGTGA. CDR3 nucleotide sequence: TGTGCCAGCAGCTTAAGCGGAGGCCAGAACCATGGCTACACCTTC. Its protein is CASSLSGGQNHGYTF. The variable domain in full, completed from reference TRBV7-3 and TRBJ1-2, reads GAGVSQTPSNKVTEKGKYVELRCDPISGHTALYWYRQSLGQGPEFLIYFQGTGAADDSGLPNDRFFAVRPEGSVSTLKIQRTERGDSAVYLCASSLSGGQNHGYTFGSGTRLTVV.

The V call is TRBV6-2 or TRBV6-3, the J call TRBJ2-2; the D is unclear. Trimming took 5 bases from V and 3 from J, leaving 7 bases between them. Germline V gene lookup returns CDR1 MNHEY and CDR2 SVGEGT. The CDR3 contains 13 residues. The CDR3 region is CASSIPYTGELFF. The CDR3 DNA reads TGTGCCAGCAGTATCCCATACACCGGGGAGCTGTTTTTT.

V is TRBV27 and J is TRBJ2-3, with D possibly matching TRBD2 (5 bases). CDR1 MNHEY and CDR2 SMNVEV come from the germline V gene (reference sequence). The CDR3 is 16 amino acids. V gave up 6 bases and J gave up 2 bases, with 18 bases separating them. The CDR3 reads CASSPFGVGDTDTQYF. Written as DNA, the CDR3 is TGTGCCAGCAGCCCCTTCGGAGTCGGGGACACAGATACGCAGTATTTT.

The chain joins TRBV25-1 to TRBJ1-1; 9 bases agree with TRBD1. The CDR3 covers 13 residues. Trimming cost V 5 bases and J 10 bases; bases outside gene matches: 8. Germline V gene lookup returns CDR1 MGHDK and CDR2 SYGVNS. The CDR3: CASSPGTGSAAFF. The CDR3 nucleotides are TGTGCCAGCAGTCCCGGGACAGGGTCCGCAGCTTTCTTT.

The V gene is TRBV28, the J gene TRBJ2-1, with 10 bases aligning to TRBD2. The CDR3 is 16 residues long. Germline V gene sequence: CDR1 MDHEN, CDR2 SYDVKM. The trim removed 1 base at V and 4 bases at J, leaving 4 bases unmatched. CDR3 in DNA: TGTGCCAGCAGTTTATCTGCAGCGGGGGGGTACAATGAGCAGTTCTTC. Its translation is CASSLSAAGGYNEQFF.

The chain combines TRBV5-1 with TRBJ2-7, with D perhaps TRBD1 (6 bases). The CDR3 is 16 amino acids. Germline-derived CDR1 and CDR2 are SGHRS and YFSETQ. V was cut by 4 bases and J by 2 bases, with 19 bases left in between. The CDR3 DNA reads TGCGCCAGCAGCAGGGACAAAAGGCCTACTACCTACGAGCAGTACTTC. It is translated as CASSRDKRPTTYEQYF.

The rearrangement uses TRBV6-5 and TRBJ2-7; TRBD1 matches 9 bases. J gave up 3 bases and V 7 bases, and 10 bases lay outside the gene matches. Germline V CDR1 and CDR2: MNHEY, SVGAGI. CDR3 length: 15 residues. The CDR3 loop is CASTTLGQGLYEQYF. The DNA of the CDR3 is TGTGCCAGCACTACCCTTGGACAGGGGCTCTACGAGCAGTACTTC.

This clone was seen a few times. The chain combines TRBV28 with TRBJ1-5, with D tentatively TRBD1 (6 bases). This CDR3 has 19 residues. V was trimmed by 5 bases and J by 0 bases, leaving 23 bases between them. Germline lookup yields CDR1 MDHEN and CDR2 SYDVKM. CDR3 amino acids: CASSPWGLRSPNSNQPQHF. The DNA of the CDR3 is TGTGCCAGCAGTCCTTGGGGGCTCCGGTCCCCAAATAGCAATCAGCCCCAGCATTTT. Full variable domain (missing parts from reference TRBV28 and TRBJ1-5): DVKVTQSSRYLVKRTGEKVFLECVQDMDHENMFWYRQDPGLGLRLIYFSYDVKMKEKGDIPEGYSVSREKKERFSLILESASTNQTSMYLCASSPWGLRSPNSNQPQHFGDGTRLSIL.

This chain connects TRBV4-1 to TRBJ1-2; D remains ambiguous. With 0 bases removed from V and 3 bases from J, the gap between germline ends came to 11 bases. Germline-derived CDR1 and CDR2 are MGHRA and YSYEKL. The CDR3 is 15 residues long. The CDR3 DNA reads TGCGCCAGCAGCCAAGATCAGGCTGTCGACTATGGCTACACCTTC. It is translated as CASSQDQAVDYGYTF.

V usage is TRBV19 and J usage is TRBJ2-2, with 8 positions matching TRBD1. From germline, CDR1 is LNHDA and CDR2 SQIVND (reference sequence). Trimming cost V 4 bases and J 6 bases; bases outside gene matches: 4. This CDR3 spans 14 amino acids. The CDR3 here is CASSSQGAAGELFF. The CDR3 DNA sequence: TGTGCCAGTAGTAGCCAGGGGGCAGCCGGGGAGCTGTTTTTT.

The chain joins TRBV10-3 to TRBJ1-5; D gene uncertain. This CDR3 region has 16 residues. V was cut by 0 bases and J by 4 bases, with 13 bases left in between. From germline, CDR1 is ENHRY and CDR2 SYGVKD. The CDR3 sequence is CAISESAMRENQPQHF. CDR3 in DNA: TGTGCCATCAGTGAGTCAGCTATGCGGGAGAATCAGCCCCAGCATTTT.

The V call is TRBV7-9, the J call TRBJ1-1, with unresolved D. The CDR3 extends over 13 amino acids. Germline V gene sequence: CDR1 SEHNR, CDR2 FQNEAQ (reference sequence). V was cut by 6 bases and J by 5 bases, with 13 bases left in between. The CDR3 loop reads CASRPGEETEAFF. Here the CDR3 DNA reads TGTGCCAGCAGACCGGGAGAGGAGACTGAAGCTTTCTTT.